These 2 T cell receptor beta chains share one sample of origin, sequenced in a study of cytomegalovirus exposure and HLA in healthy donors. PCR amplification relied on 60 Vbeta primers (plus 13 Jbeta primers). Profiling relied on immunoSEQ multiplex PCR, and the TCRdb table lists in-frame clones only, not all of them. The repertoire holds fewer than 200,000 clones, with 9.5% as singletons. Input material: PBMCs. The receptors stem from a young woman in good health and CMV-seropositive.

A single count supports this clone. CDR3 amino acids: CASSPGPDYEQYF. The CDR3 region has the DNA TGTGCCAGCTCACCAGGGCCCGACTACGAGCAGTACTTC. The gene calls are TRBV18 and TRBJ2-7; D gene uncertain. Germline CDR1 and CDR2: KGHSH and LQKENI. Between the trimmed V and J ends, which lost 2 bases and 3 bases, there was a span of 8 bases. The CDR3 is 13 residues long.

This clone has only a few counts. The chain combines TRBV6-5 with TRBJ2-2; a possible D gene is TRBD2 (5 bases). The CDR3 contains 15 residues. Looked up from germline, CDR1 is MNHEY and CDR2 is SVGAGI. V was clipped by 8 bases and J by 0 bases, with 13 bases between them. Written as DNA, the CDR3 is TGTGCCAGCCTAAGAGGCGGGTCGAACACCGGGGAGCTGTTTTTT. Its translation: CASLRGGSNTGELFF.